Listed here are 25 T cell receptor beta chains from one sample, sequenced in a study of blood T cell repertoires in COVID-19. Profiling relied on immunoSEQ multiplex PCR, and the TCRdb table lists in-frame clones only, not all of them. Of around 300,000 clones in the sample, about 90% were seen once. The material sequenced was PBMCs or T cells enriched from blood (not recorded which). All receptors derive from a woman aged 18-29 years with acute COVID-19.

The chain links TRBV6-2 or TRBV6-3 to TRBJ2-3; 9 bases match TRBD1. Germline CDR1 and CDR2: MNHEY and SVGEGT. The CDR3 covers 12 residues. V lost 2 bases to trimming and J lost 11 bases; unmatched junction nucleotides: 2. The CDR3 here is CASSYGTGWQYF. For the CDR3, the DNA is TGTGCCAGCAGTTACGGGACAGGGTGGCAGTATTTT.

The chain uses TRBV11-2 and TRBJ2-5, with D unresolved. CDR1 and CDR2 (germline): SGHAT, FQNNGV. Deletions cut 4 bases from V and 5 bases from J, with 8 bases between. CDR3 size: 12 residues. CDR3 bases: TGTGCCAGCAGCTCCCGGTCGGAGACCCAGTACTTC. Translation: CASSSRSETQYF.

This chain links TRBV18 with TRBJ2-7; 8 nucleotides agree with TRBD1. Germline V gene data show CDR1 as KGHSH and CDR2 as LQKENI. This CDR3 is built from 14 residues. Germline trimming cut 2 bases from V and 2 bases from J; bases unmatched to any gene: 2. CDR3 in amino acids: CASSPVDRAYEQYF. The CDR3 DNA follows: TGTGCCAGCTCACCAGTGGACAGGGCCTACGAGCAGTACTTC.

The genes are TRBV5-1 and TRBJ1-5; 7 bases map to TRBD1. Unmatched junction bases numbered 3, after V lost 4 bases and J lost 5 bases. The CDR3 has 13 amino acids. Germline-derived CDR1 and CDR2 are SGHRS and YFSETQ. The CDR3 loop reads CASSRTGDQPQHF. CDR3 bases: TGCGCCAGCAGCCGGACAGGAGATCAGCCCCAGCATTTT.

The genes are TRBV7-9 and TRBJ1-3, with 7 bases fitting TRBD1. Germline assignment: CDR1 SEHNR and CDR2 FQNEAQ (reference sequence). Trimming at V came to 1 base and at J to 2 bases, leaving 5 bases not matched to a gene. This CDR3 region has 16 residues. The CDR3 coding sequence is TGTGCCAGCAGCTTAGGACAGGGAGGAACTGGAAACACCATATATTTT. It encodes CASSLGQGGTGNTIYF.

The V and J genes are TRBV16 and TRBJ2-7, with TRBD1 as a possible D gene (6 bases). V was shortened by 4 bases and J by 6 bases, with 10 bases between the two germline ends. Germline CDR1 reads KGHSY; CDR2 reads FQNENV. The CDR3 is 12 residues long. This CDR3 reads CASSLGGFEQYF. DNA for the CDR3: TGTGCCAGCAGCCTTGGGGGCTTCGAGCAGTACTTC.

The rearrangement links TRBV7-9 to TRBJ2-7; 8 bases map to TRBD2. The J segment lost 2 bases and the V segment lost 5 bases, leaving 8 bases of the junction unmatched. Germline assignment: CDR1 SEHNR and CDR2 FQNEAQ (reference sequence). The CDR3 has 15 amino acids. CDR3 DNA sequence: TGTGCCAGCAGCCGTACGGGGGGGCGAACCTACGAGCAGTACTTC. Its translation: CASSRTGGRTYEQYF.

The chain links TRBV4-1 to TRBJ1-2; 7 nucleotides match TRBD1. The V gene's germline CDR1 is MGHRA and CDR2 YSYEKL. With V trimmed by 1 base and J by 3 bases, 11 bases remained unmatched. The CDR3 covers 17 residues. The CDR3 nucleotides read TGCGCCAGCAGCCAAGGAAGTCAACAGGGGCCCCACTATGGCTACACCTTC. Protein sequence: CASSQGSQQGPHYGYTF.

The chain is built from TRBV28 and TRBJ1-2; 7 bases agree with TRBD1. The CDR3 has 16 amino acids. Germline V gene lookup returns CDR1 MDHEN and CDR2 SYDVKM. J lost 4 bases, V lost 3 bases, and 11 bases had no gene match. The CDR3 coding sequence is TGTGCCAGCAGTTTGCCAGGGGGAGGACGGGTCTATGGCTACACCTTC. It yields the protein CASSLPGGGRVYGYTF.

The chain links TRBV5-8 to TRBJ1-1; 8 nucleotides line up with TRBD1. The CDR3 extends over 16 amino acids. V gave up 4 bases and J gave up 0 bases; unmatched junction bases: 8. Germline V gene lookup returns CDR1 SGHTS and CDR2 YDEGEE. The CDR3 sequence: CASSLGQGPVNTEAFF. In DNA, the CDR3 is TGTGCCAGCAGCCTCGGACAGGGCCCAGTGAACACTGAAGCTTTCTTT.

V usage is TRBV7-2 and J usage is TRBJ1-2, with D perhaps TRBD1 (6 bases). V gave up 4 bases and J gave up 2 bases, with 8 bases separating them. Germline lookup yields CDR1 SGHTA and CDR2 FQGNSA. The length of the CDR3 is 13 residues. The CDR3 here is CASSSDSNYGYTF. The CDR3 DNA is TGTGCCAGCAGCTCGGACAGCAACTATGGCTACACCTTC. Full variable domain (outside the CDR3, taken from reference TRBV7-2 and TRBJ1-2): GAGVSQSPSNKVTEKGKDVELRCDPISGHTALYWYRQSLGQGLEFLIYFQGNSAPDKSGLPSDRFSAERTGGSVSTLTIQRTQQEDSAVYLCASSSDSNYGYTFGSGTRLTVV.

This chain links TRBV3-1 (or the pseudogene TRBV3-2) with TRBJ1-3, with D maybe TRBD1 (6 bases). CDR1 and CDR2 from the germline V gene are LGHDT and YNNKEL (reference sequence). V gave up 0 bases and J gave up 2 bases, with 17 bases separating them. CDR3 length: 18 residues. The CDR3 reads CASSQDGAGAFAGNTIYF. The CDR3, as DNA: TGTGCCAGCAGCCAAGATGGAGCAGGGGCTTTTGCTGGAAACACCATATATTTT.

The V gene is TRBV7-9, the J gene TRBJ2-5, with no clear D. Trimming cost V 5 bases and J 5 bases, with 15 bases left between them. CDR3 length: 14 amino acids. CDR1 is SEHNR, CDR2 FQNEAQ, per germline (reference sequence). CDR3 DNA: TGTGCCAGCAGCCCCTCCGAGAGCGAGGAGACCCAGTACTTC. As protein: CASSPSESEETQYF.

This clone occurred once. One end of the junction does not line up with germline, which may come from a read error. CDR3 loop: CASSLGHGAGTDTQYF. The CDR3 DNA sequence: TGTGCTAGCAGCTTAGGTCATGGGGCTGGCACAGATACGCAGTATTTT. V gene TRBV7-7 combines with J gene TRBJ2-3, with D tentatively TRBD1 (5 bases). CDR1 is SSHAT and CDR2 is FNYEAQ in the germline V gene (reference sequence). CDR3 size: 16 residues. Full variable domain (remainder filled in from reference TRBV7-7 and TRBJ2-3): GAGVSQSPRYKVTKRGQDVTLRCDPISSHATLYWYQQALGQGPEFLTYFNYEAQPDKSGLPSDRFSAERPEGSISTLTIQRTEQRDSAMYRCASSLGHGAGTDTQYFGPGTRLTVL.

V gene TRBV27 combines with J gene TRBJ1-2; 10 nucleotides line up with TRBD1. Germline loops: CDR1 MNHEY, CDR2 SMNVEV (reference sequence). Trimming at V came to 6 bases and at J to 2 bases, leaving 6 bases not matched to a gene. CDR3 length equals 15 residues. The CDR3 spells CASRTVGQGNYGYTF. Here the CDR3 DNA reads TGTGCCAGCAGGACTGTGGGACAGGGGAACTATGGCTACACCTTC.

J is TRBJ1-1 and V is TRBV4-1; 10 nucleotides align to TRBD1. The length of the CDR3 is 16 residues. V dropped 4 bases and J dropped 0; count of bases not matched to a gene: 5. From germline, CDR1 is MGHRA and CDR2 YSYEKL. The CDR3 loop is CASSRGQGPLNTEAFF. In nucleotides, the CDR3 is TGCGCCAGCAGCCGGGGACAGGGGCCCTTGAACACTGAAGCTTTCTTT.

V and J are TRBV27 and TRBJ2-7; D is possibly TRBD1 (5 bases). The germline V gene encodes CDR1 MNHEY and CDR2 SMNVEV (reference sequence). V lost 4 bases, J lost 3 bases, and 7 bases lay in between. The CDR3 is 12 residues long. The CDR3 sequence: CASSYDSYEQYF. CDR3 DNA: TGTGCCAGCAGTTACGACAGCTACGAGCAGTACTTC.

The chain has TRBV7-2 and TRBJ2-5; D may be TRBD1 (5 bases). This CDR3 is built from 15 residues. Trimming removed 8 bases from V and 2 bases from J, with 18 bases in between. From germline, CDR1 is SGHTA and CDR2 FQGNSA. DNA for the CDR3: TGTGCCAGCGAACGACAGTGGGGATCTCAAGAGACCCAGTACTTC. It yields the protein CASERQWGSQETQYF.

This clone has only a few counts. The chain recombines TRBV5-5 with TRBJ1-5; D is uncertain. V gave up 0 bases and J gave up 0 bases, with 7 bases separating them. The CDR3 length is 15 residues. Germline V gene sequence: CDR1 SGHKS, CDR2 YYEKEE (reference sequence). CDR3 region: CASSLAVDSNQPQHF. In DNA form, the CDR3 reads TGTGCCAGCAGCTTGGCCGTAGATAGCAATCAGCCCCAGCATTTT.

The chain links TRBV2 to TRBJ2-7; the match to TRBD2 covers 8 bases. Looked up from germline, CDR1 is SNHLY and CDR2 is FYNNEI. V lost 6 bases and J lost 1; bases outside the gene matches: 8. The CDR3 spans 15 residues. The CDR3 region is CASRARLAKSYEQYF. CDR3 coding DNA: TGTGCCAGCAGGGCGCGACTAGCGAAGTCCTACGAGCAGTACTTC. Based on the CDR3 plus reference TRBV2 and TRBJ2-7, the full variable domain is EPEVTQTPSHQVTQMGQEVILRCVPISNHLYFYWYRQILGQKVEFLVSFYNNEISEKSEIFDDQFSVERPDGSNFTLKIRSTKLEDSAMYFCASRARLAKSYEQYFGPGTRLTVT.

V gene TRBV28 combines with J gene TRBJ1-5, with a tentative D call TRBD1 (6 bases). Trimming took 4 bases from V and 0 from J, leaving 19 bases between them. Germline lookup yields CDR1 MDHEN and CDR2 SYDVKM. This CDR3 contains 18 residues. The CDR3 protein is CASSSWGGHRDSNQPQHF. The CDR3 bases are TGTGCCAGCAGTTCATGGGGGGGGCACAGGGATAGCAATCAGCCCCAGCATTTT.

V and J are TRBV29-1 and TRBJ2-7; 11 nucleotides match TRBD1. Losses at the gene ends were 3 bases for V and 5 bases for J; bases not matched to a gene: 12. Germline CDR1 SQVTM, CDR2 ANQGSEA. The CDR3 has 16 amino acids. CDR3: CSVEAGPGQGVDEQYF. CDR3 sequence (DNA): TGCAGCGTTGAGGCGGGACCGGGACAGGGGGTGGACGAGCAGTACTTC.

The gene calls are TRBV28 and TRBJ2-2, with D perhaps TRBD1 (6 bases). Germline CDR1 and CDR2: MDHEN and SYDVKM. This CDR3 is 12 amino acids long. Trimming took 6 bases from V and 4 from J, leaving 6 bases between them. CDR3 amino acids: CASRQGTGELFF. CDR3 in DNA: TGTGCCAGCAGACAGGGCACCGGGGAGCTGTTTTTT.

CDR3 nucleotides: TGTGCCAGTAGTATAGATGCCGGGAACCCCCCTGGCGAGCAGTACTTC. Translation gives CASSIDAGNPPGEQYF. This chain joins TRBV19 and TRBJ2-7, with D tentatively TRBD2 (5 bases). The CDR3 loop spans 16 amino acids. CDR1 is LNHDA and CDR2 is SQIVND in the germline V gene (reference sequence). Deletions cut 0 bases from V and 6 bases from J, with 18 bases between.

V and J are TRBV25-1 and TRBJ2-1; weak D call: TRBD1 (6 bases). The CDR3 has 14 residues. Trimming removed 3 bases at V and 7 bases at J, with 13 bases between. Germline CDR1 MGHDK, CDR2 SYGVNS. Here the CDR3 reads CASSDWQGLNEQFF. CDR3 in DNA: TGTGCCAGCAGTGATTGGCAGGGGCTAAATGAGCAGTTCTTC.